What follows describes a single T cell receptor beta chain. cDNA came from roughly 0.53 to 1 ug RNA primed by random hexamers. In TCRdb, the immunoSEQ multiplex PCR reads were re-called with MiXCR into one record per CDR3 protein. The table has under 200,000 distinct CDR3 sequences, approximately 95% seen once. The data stem from a study of CD8 T cells in Susac syndrome. In germline, CDR1 is DFQATT, CDR2 SNEGSKA (reference sequence). The length of the CDR3 is 16 residues. V dropped 6 bases and J dropped 6; count of bases not matched to a gene: 15. The chain employs TRBV20-1 and TRBJ2-1; TRBD1 aligns across 9 bases. The source material was CD4+ T cells from PBMCs. The sequence was collected from a human donor with Susac syndrome. The CDR3 sequence is CSAHGGGTGKGNEQFF. CDR3 nucleotide sequence: TGCAGTGCCCATGGGGGGGGGACAGGGAAGGGCAATGAGCAGTTCTTC.